Below, one T cell receptor (beta chain) is given with its context. Its binding antigen is unknown. There are no base qualities to consult, and no much larger clone falls within one base. The donors were healthy, HIV-negative adults who had no recently reported acute infections or vaccinations. Every donor was a Caucasian adult living in Nashville, Tennessee, USA. Magnetic negative selection was used to enrich CD4+ T cells, after which naive cells were positively selected on CD45RA and the negative fraction became the memory subset. Blood was collected by leukapheresis, and PBMCs were isolated by Ficoll-Histopaque density gradient centrifugation and then cryopreserved in liquid nitrogen vapor phase. Purity and quantity of every magnetically sorted T cell population were checked by analytical flow cytometry. From each sorted fraction, genomic DNA was isolated and quantified by UV absorbance on a Nanodrop 2000c.

This sample is drawn from a study of shared clonotypes between healthy human individuals (dated by TCRdb to about 2020). Regarding the research as a whole: A few men and two women, aged 18 to 49 years, made up the cohort. Per donor, three plates each were used for CD4 naive and CD4 memory, two for CD8 naive, and one for CD8 memory. To estimate repertoire size and how much clonotypes are shared between individuals, the study performed deep sequencing of blood TCR repertoires from a handful of healthy adults. To increase sequencing depth and limit assay-specific biases, different laboratories used diverse techniques to prepare libraries and sequence TCR repertoires. Leukapheresis yielded between about 0.85 and 9.5 billion PBMCs per donor.

The germline V gene (reference sequence) provides CDR1 LNHNV and CDR2 YYDKDF. Its CDR3 holds 15 amino acids, cysteine through phenylalanine. Kept here is only the CDR3 DNA, which spans 45 bases and is read in frame from base 1. Between the V and J ends, shortened by 0 bases and 8 bases respectively, the junction contains 14 bases. Using the deep immunoSEQ assay, multiplex PCR amplified TCR CDR3 regions from genomic DNA. Extracted genomic DNA from each cell subset was spread evenly across all wells of several immunoSEQ 96-well plates, with each plate serving as a replicate. For sorted subsets, approximately 210 ng of genomic DNA, equivalent to 25,000 to 35,000 T cell genomes, went into each replicate PCR. Purified libraries were measured with a Qubit 3.0 fluorometer, size-checked on a Bioanalyzer 2100, and measured again with the KAPA Library Quantification kit. A separate single-read 150-cycle Illumina NextSeq 550 flow cell was used to sequence each immunoSEQ 96-well plate. The authors processed their data as follows. Because only junctional sequences without quality scores were contained in the immunoSEQ output, filtering matching that applied to full-length reads could not be performed. To assign V/J genes and CDR3, sequences were annotated against IMGT germline references using PyIR, a Python wrapper for IgBLAST v1.9. Reads were filtered out if the reads had weak V/J assignments (E-value above 1e-6), no CDR3, stop codons, out-of-frame junctions, or ambiguous translated residues. A V3J clonotype was defined by an identical inferred V gene, J gene, and CDR3 amino acid sequence. Percentage overlap between repertoires was computed as shared unique clonotypes divided by the size of the smaller repertoire. Three approaches were used to assess repertoire richness: RTK rarefaction, the Chao1 estimator, and Recon v2.1 estimates of unobserved clonotypes. Generation probabilities were computed with OLGA for all TCRbeta clonotypes obtained by the gDNA method from four donors. Here the immuneACCESS table is served through TCRdb, limited to in-frame sequences with V and J called. Missing clones are a known gap in these copies; in checked studies unresolved V genes cover under half, and the rest lacks a known reason. For V, J and clone size, that table is used; D and trimming come from the DNA. Present in this sample are more than 550,000 clones, just under 75% of which were seen just once. More than 1.5% of the sample rests with the top ten.

The research as a whole found: Compared with non-shared clonotypes, clonotypes shared by all four sorted-subset donors had higher generation probabilities. Across a few donors, approximately 5% of naive CD4, 3% to 4% of naive CD8, approximately 2.5% of memory CD4, and about 0.44% of memory CD8 clonotypes were shared. Because the study included a small number of donors, the genetic and exposure-history diversity represented was limited. Sampling was restricted to blood, and TCR repertoires in tissue are likely to differ from TCR repertoires in blood. Incomplete sequencing was indicated by rarefaction of sorted-subset datasets, despite the large sequencing depth. Pairwise subsampling led to the expectation that sequencing depth would affect the degree of clonotype sharing among donors. Larger estimated clonotype richness was generally found for naive subsets than for memory subsets.

This receptor was obtained from a woman in her twenties or thirties in good health. The rearrangement joined TRBV15 to TRBJ2-1, with TRBD1 tentatively as D gene (5 bases match). The material sequenced was memory CD4+ T cells sorted from blood. The cell subset or site label on this specimen signifies: CD45RA-negative fraction. The encoded CDR3 is CATSRDGAGKDEQFF. The nucleotides read TGTGCCACCAGCAGAGATGGGGCAGGGAAAGATGAGCAGTTCTTC.